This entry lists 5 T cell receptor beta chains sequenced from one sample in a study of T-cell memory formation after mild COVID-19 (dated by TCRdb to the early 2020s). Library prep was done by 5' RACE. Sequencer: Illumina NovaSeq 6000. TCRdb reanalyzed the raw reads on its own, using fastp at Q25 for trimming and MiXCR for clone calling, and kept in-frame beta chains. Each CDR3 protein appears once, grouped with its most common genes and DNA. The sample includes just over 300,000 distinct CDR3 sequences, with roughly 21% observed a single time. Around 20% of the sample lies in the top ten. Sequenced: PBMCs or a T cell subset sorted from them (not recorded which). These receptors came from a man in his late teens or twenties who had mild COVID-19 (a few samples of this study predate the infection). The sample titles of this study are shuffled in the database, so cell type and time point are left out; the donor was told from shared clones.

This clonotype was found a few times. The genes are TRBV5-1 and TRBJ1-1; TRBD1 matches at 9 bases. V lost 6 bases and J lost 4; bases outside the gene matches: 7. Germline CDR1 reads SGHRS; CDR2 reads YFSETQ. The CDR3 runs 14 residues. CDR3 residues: CASTFRQGGTEAFF. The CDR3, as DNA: TGCGCCAGCACCTTTCGACAGGGGGGCACTGAAGCTTTCTTT.

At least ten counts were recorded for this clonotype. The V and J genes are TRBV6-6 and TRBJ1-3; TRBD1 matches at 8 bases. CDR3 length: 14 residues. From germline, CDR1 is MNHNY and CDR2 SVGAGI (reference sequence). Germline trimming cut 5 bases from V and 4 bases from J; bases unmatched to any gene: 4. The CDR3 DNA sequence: TGTGCCAGCAGTCAGGGGGCGGAAGGAAACACCATATATTTT. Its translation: CASSQGAEGNTIYF.

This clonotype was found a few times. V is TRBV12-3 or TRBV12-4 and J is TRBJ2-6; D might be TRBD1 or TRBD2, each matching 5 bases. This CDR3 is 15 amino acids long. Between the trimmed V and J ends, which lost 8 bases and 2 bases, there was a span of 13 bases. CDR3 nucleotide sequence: TGTGCCAGCTCCCTGGGGGTGACTGGGGCCAACGTCCTGACTTTC. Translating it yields CASSLGVTGANVLTF.

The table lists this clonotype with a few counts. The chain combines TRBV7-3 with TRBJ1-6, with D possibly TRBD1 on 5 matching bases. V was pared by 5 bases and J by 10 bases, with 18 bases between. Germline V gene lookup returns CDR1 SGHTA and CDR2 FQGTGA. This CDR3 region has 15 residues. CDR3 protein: CASSRIGQGVSPLHF. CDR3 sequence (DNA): TGTGCCAGCAGCCGAATTGGTCAGGGTGTCTCACCCCTCCACTTT.

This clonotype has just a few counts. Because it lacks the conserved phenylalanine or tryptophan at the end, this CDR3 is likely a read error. The CDR3, as DNA: TGCAGCGTTGAAGACGACCCCTTCGGGGAGACCCAGTACTAC. Amino acid sequence: CSVEDDPFGETQYY. The chain couples TRBV29-1 to TRBJ2-5; D ambiguous. Trimming removed 0 bases at V and 5 bases at J, with 13 bases between. The CDR3 contains 14 residues. Germline V gene data show CDR1 as SQVTM and CDR2 as ANQGSEA.